This TCR beta chain is drawn from a study of brain T cells in children with intractable seizures. Profiling relied on immunoSEQ multiplex PCR, and the TCRdb table lists in-frame clones only, not all of them. The sample lists under 400,000 clones, 93% occurring once. The time point is: blood from clinic visit 5 months post-surgery; TSC patient then seizure free. CDR3 length: 16 amino acids. Germline assignment: CDR1 SSHAT and CDR2 FNYEAQ (reference sequence). About this clone itself: At one end, the junction sequence differs from germline, possibly due to a read error.

This clonotype originated in a boy under two years old with tuberous sclerosis and intractable seizures. The sequencing used peripheral blood, collected around 5 months after surgery. This chain links TRBV7-7 with TRBJ2-5, with D perhaps matching TRBD1 or TRBD2 (7 bases each). The CDR3 loop is CASSLADSGGGETQYF. The CDR3 DNA reads TGTGCTAGCAGCTTAGCAGACTCAGGGGGGGGAGAGACCCAGTACTTC.